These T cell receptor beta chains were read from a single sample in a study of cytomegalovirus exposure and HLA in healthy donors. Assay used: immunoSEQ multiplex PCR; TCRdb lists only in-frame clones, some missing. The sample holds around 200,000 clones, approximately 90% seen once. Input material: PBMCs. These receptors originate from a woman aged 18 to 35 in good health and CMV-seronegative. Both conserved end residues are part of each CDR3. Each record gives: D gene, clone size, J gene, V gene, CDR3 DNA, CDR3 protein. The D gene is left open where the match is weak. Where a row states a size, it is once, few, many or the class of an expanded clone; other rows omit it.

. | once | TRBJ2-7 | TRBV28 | TGTGCCAGCAGTGGGGCGTTTAGGAGCTCCTACGAGCAGTACTTC | CASSGAFRSSYEQYF
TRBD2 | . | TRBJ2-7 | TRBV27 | TGTGCCAGCAGTAGCCCCTCGAGGCTAGCGGGGGGGCCAGGGCAGTACTTC | CASSSPSRLAGGPGQYF
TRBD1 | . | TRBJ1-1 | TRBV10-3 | TGTGCCATCAGTGCCCGACAGGGGTTAGGCGCTGAAGCTTTCTTT | CAISARQGLGAEAFF
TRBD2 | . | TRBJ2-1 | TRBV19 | TGTGCCAGTAGTATCGCGGGAGTCTCGCTTTCTTACAATGAGCAGTTCTTC | CASSIAGVSLSYNEQFF
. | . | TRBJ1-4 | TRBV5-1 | TGCGCCAGCACCCCCGGGAAAACTAATGAAAAACTGTTTTTT | CASTPGKTNEKLFF
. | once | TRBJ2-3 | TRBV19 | TGTGCCACTAGACAAGGGGAAACGCAGTATTTT | CATRQGETQYF
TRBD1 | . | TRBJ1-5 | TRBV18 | TGTGCCAGCTCCCAAACAGGGGCCGGCAGTTCCCAGCATTTT | CASSQTGAGSSQHF
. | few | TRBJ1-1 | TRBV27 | TGTGCCAGCAGTTTATTGGCAGGGAACACTGAAGCTTTCTTT | CASSLLAGNTEAFF
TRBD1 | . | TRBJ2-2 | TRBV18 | TGTGCCAGCTCACCACTCCGGGACAGGACTACCGGGGAGCTGTTTTTT | CASSPLRDRTTGELFF
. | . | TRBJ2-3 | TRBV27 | TGTGCCAGCAGTTTGGGGTTTGGGGGGGGCCGGGATACGCAGTATTTT | CASSLGFGGGRDTQYF
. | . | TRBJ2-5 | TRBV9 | TGTGCCAGCAGCGACCCGGGACATACCGAGACCCAGTACTTC | CASSDPGHTETQYF
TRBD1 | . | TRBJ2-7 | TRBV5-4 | TGTGCCAGCAGCTCCACCGGGACAGGGTACGAGCAGTACTTC | CASSSTGTGYEQYF
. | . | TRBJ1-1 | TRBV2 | TGTGCCAGCTCGCAGTGGAACACTGAAGCTTTCTTT | CASSQWNTEAFF
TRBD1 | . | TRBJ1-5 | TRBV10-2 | TGCGCCAGCAGTGACAGGGACAGAAATCAGCCCCAGCATTTT | CASSDRDRNQPQHF
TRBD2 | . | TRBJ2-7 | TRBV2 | TGTGCCAGCAGTGGGGGACTAGCGGGGGCGAGCTCCTACGAGCAGTACTTC | CASSGGLAGASSYEQYF
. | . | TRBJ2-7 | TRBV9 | TGTGCCAGCAGCGTTTCCCCAGGTGCTACCTACGAGCAGTACTTC | CASSVSPGATYEQYF
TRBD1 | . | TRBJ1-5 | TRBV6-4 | TGTGCCAGCAGTGAACAGGGGGGGTACGGGCAGCCCCAGCATTTT | CASSEQGGYGQPQHF
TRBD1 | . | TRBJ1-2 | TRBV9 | TGTGCCAGCAGCGTAATCCCCCTCGGATTGAGGACAGGACCCTATGGCTACACCTTC | CASSVIPLGLRTGPYGYTF
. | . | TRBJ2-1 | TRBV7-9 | TGTGCCAGCAGAGGACAGGAGGGATTGAATGAGCAGTTCTTC | CASRGQEGLNEQFF
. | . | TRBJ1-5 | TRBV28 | TGTGCCAGCAGTGACAGACCCAATCAGCCCCAGCATTTT | CASSDRPNQPQHF
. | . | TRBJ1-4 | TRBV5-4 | TGTGCCAGCAGCCCCCTGCCGGGTCCTGAAAAACTGTTTTTT | CASSPLPGPEKLFF
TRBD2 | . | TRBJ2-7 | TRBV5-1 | TGCGCCAGCAGCTTGGCGCCTAGCGGGACACCCTACGAGCAGTACTTC | CASSLAPSGTPYEQYF
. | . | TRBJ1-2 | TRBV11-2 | TGTGCCAGCAGCCCGGCGGGGAAGATTATCTATGGCTACACCTTC | CASSPAGKIIYGYTF
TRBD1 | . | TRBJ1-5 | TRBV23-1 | TGCGCCAGCAGGCTCGACAGGGGAATCAAGCCCCAGCATTTT | CASRLDRGIKPQHF
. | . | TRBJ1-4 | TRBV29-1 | TGCAGCGTTGGAAGGCAGGGGAATGAAAAACTGTTTTTT | CSVGRQGNEKLFF
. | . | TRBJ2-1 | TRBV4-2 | TGTGCCAGCAGCCAAGATAGGGCTTCGGGCGGAGGGAATGAGCAGTTCTTC | CASSQDRASGGGNEQFF
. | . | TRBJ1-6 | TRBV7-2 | TGTGCCAGCAGCGCCCAGGGAACCTATAATTCACCCCTCCACTTT | CASSAQGTYNSPLHF
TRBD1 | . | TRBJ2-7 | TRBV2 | TGTGCCAGCACCAAACAGACAGGGGCCCCCTACGAGCAGTACTTC | CASTKQTGAPYEQYF
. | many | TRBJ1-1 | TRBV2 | TGTGCCAGCAGTGGGCAGGGCCCGAACACTGAAGCTTTCTTT | CASSGQGPNTEAFF